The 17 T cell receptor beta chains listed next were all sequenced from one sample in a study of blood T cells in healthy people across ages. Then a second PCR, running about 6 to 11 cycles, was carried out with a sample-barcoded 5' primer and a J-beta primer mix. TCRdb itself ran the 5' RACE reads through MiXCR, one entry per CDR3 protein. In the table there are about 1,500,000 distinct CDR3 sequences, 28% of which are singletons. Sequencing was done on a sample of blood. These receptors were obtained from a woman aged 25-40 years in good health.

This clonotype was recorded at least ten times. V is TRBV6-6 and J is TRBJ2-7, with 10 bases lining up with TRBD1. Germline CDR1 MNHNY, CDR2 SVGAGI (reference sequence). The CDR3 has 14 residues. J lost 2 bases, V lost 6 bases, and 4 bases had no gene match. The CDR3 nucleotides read TGTGCCAGCAGGACAGGGGGCCCCCCCTACGAGCAGTACTTC. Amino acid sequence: CASRTGGPPYEQYF.

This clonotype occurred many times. CDR3 nucleotides: TGCAGTGCTAGTAGGCGGACACACTGGTCCTACGAGCAGTACTTC. Its protein is CSASRRTHWSYEQYF. The genes are TRBV20-1 and TRBJ2-7, with a tentative D call TRBD1 (5 bases). The germline CDR1 and CDR2 sequences are DFQATT and SNEGSKA (reference sequence). The CDR3 spans 15 residues. V was pared by 3 bases and J by 1 base, with 16 bases between.

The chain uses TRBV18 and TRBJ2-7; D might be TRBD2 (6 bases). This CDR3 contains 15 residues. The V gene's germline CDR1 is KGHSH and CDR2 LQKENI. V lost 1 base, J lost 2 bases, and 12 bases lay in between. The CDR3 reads CASSPRNSGPYEQYF. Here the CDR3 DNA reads TGTGCCAGCTCACCACGTAATAGCGGACCCTACGAGCAGTACTTC.

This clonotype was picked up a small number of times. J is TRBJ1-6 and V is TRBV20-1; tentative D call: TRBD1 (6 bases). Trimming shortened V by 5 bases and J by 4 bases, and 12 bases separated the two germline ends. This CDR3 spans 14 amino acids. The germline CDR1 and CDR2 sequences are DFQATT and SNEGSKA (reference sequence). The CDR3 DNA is TGCAGTGCTTCTCAAGGACAGTATAATTCACCCCTCCACTTT. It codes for CSASQGQYNSPLHF.

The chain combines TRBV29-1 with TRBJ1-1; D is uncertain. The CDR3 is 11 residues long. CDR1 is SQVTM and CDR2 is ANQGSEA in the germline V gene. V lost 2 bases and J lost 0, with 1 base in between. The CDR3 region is CSVEMNTEAFF. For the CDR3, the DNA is TGCAGCGTTGAAATGAACACTGAAGCTTTCTTT.

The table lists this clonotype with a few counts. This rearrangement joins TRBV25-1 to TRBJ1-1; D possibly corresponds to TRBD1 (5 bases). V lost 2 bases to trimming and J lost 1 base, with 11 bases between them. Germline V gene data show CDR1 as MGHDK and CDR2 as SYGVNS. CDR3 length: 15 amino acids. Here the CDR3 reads CASSERGRGNTEAFF. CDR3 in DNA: TGTGCCAGCAGTGAACGTGGTAGGGGGAACACTGAAGCTTTCTTT.

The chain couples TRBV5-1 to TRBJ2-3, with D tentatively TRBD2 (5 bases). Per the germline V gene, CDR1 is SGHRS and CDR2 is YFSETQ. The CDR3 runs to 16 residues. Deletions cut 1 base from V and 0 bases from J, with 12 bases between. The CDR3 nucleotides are TGCGCCAGCAGCTTGAGGAGCGGAGCTAGCACAGATACGCAGTATTTT. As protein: CASSLRSGASTDTQYF.

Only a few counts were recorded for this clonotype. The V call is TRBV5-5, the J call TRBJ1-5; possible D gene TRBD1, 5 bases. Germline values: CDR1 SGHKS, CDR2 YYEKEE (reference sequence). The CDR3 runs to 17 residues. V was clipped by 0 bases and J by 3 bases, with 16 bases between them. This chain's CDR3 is CASSLGQQTGDNQPQHF. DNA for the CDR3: TGTGCCAGCAGCTTGGGCCAACAAACGGGGGACAATCAGCCCCAGCATTTT.

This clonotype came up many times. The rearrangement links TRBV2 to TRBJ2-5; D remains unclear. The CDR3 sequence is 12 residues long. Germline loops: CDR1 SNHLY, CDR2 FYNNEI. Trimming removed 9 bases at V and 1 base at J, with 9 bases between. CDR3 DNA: TGTGCCAGTACAGAGGCCCAAGAGACCCAGTACTTC. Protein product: CASTEAQETQYF.

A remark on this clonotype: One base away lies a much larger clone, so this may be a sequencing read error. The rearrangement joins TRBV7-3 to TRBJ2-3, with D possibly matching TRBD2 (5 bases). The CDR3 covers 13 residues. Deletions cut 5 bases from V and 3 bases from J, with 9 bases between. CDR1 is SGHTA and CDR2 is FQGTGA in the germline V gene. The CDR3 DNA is TGTGCCAGCAGCCCTGGGGAGACAGATACGCAGTATTTT. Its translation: CASSPGETDTQYF.

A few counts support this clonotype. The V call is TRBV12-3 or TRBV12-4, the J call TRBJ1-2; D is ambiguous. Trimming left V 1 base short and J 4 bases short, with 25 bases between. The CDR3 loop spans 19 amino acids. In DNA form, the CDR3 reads TGTGCCAGCAGTTTAGTTTTTTTGGGTAGGCCTGAAACCCCCTATGGCTACACCTTC. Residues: CASSLVFLGRPETPYGYTF.

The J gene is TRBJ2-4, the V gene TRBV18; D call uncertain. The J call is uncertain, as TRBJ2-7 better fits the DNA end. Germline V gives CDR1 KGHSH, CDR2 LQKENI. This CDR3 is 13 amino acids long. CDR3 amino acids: CASSPTQPYEQYF. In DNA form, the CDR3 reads TGTGCCAGCTCACCAACACAGCCCTACGAGCAGTACTTC.

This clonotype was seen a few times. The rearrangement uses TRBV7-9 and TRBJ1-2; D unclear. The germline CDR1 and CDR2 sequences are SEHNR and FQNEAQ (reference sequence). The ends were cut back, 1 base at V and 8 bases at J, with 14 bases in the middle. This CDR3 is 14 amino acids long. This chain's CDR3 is CASSLDRGAEGYTF. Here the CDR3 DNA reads TGTGCCAGCAGCTTAGACCGGGGAGCGGAGGGCTACACCTTC. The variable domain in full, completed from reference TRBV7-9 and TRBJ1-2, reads DTGVSQNPRHKITKRGQNVTFRCDPISEHNRLYWYRQTLGQGPEFLTYFQNEAQLEKSRLLSDRFSAERPKGSFSTLEIQRTEQGDSAMYLCASSLDRGAEGYTFGSGTRLTVV.

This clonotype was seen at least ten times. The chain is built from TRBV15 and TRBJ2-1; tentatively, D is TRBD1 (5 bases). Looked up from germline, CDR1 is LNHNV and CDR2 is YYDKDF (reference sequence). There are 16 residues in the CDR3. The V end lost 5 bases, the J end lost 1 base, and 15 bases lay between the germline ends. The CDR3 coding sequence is TGTGCCACCAGCCGCATCAGGGTGTCATCCTACAATGAGCAGTTCTTC. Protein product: CATSRIRVSSYNEQFF.

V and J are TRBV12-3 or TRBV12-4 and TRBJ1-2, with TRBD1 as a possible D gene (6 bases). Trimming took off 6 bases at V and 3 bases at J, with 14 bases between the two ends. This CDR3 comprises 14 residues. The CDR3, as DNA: TGTGCCAGCAGACCTCCTCACAGGGACTATGGCTACACCTTC. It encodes CASRPPHRDYGYTF.

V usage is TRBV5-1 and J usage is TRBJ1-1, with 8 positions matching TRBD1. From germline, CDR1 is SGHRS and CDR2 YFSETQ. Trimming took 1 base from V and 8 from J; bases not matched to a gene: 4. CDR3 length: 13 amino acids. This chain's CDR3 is CASSLPGQVEAFF. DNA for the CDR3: TGCGCCAGCAGCTTGCCGGGACAGGTAGAAGCTTTCTTT.

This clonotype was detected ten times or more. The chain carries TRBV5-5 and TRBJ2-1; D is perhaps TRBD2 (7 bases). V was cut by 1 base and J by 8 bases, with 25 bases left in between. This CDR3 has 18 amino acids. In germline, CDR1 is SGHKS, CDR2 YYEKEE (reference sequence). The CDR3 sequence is CASSLFLSRGALRHEQFF. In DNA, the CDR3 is TGTGCCAGCAGCTTGTTTCTTTCTCGGGGGGCCCTTCGGCATGAGCAGTTCTTC.